These T cell receptor beta chains were read from a single sample in a study of T-cell reconstitution after alpha-beta-depleted transplantation in children. TCRdb re-called the PCR reads through MiXCR, storing one row per CDR3 protein. The table records about 690,000 distinct CDR3 sequences, 15% to 20% of them present only once. The sample here was PBMCs from the stem cell graft donor, taken from the stem cell graft. These receptors all come from a human donor who donated a stem cell graft to a child with acute myeloid leukemia. Both conserved end residues are part of each CDR3. Fields, in order: J gene, clone size, D gene, V gene, CDR3 protein, CDR3 DNA. The D gene is left open where the match is weak. Clone size, where shown, is once, few, many, or a class for clones that have expanded.

TRBJ1-4	many	-	TRBV20-1	CSALDPGGNEKLFF	TGCAGTGCTCTGGACCCGGGGGGAAATGAAAAACTGTTTTTT
TRBJ2-7	many	-	TRBV20-1	CSASAGSYEQYF	TGCAGTGCTAGCGCGGGGTCCTACGAGCAGTACTTC
TRBJ2-5	many	-	TRBV7-2	CASQPLVETQYF	TGTGCCTCACAGCCCCTCGTAGAGACCCAGTACTTC
TRBJ2-5	many	-	TRBV6-5	CASSYLAAQETQYF	TGTGCCAGCAGTTACTTGGCAGCCCAAGAGACCCAGTACTTC
TRBJ2-3	-	-	TRBV7-8	CASSPVAGLTTDTQYF	TGTGCCAGCAGCCCTGTGGCTGGCCTAACCACAGATACGCAGTATTTT
TRBJ1-1	many	-	TRBV7-2	CASSLEQMNTEAFF	TGTGCCAGCAGCTTAGAACAGATGAACACTGAAGCTTTCTTT
TRBJ2-5	-	TRBD2	TRBV7-8	CASSLVGEGETQYF	TGTGCCAGCAGCTTAGTGGGGGAGGGAGAGACCCAGTACTTC
TRBJ2-1	few	-	TRBV7-9	CASSLEGLEQFF	TGTGCCAGCAGCTTAGAGGGACTCGAGCAGTTCTTC
TRBJ1-1	few	-	TRBV20-1	CSARVIRGAEAFF	TGCAGTGCTAGAGTCATCCGCGGGGCTGAAGCTTTCTTT
TRBJ2-3	once	-	TRBV5-1	CASSPMSVTDTQYF	TGCGCCAGCAGCCCGATGTCCGTCACAGATACGCAGTATTTT
TRBJ2-5	many	-	TRBV6-5	CASRRPEQETQYF	TGTGCCAGCCGGAGGCCTGAGCAAGAGACCCAGTACTTC
TRBJ2-3	-	TRBD2	TRBV5-6	CASSPPVLAEFTDTQYF	TGTGCCAGCAGCCCCCCCGTACTAGCGGAGTTCACAGATACGCAGTATTTT
TRBJ2-1	-	TRBD2	TRBV20-1	CSASSGTSGGLGDNEQFF	TGCAGTGCCTCGTCCGGGACTAGCGGGGGGCTGGGGGACAATGAGCAGTTCTTC
TRBJ2-3	few	-	TRBV7-8	CASSLARRRTSTDTQYF	TGTGCCAGCAGCTTAGCGCGCCGTCGGACTAGCACAGATACGCAGTATTTT
TRBJ1-4	many	-	TRBV20-1	CSAPGRLNEKLFF	TGCAGTGCCCCCGGACGGCTTAATGAAAAACTGTTTTTT
TRBJ2-1	-	TRBD2	TRBV7-8	CASTAGSGGLHNEQFF	TGTGCCAGCACCGCAGGGAGCGGGGGACTACACAATGAGCAGTTCTTC
TRBJ2-7	many	TRBD2	TRBV5-5	CASSLEPPPGLAGYEQYF	TGTGCCAGCAGCTTGGAGCCTCCGCCGGGACTAGCGGGCTACGAGCAGTACTTC
TRBJ2-4	-	-	TRBV6-2/TRBV6-3	CASSRTVGKNIQYF	TGTGCCAGCAGTCGAACAGTCGGCAAAAACATTCAGTACTTC
TRBJ2-1	-	-	TRBV5-1	CASSLDRQQFF	TGCGCCAGCAGCTTGGACAGACAGCAGTTCTTC
TRBJ1-1	-	-	TRBV20-1	CSARGRGRNTEAFF	TGCAGTGCTAGGGGTCGGGGGCGGAACACTGAAGCTTTCTTT
TRBJ2-1	many	TRBD2	TRBV29-1	CSVAGKLAGGYNEQFF	TGCAGCGTTGCGGGGAAACTAGCGGGGGGGTACAATGAGCAGTTCTTC
TRBJ2-2	-	TRBD2	TRBV4-1	CASSHPGLGTGELFF	TGCGCCAGCAGCCACCCCGGACTAGGCACCGGGGAGCTGTTTTTT
TRBJ2-1	many	-	TRBV7-3	CASSLSSGTEQFF	TGTGCCAGCAGCCTAAGCTCAGGGACGGAGCAGTTCTTC
TRBJ1-5	-	TRBD1	TRBV20-1	CSARDRTGGNQPQHF	TGCAGTGCTAGAGACAGGACAGGGGGCAATCAGCCCCAGCATTTT
TRBJ2-7	-	-	TRBV4-1	CASSHIRDGPYEQYF	TGCGCCAGCAGCCACATCCGGGACGGCCCCTACGAGCAGTACTTC
TRBJ2-7	few	-	TRBV12-3/TRBV12-4	CASSLLQGYEQYF	TGTGCCAGCAGTTTACTACAGGGCTACGAGCAGTACTTC
TRBJ1-1	few	-	TRBV10-2	CATLGGETTEAFF	TGCGCCACCCTTGGGGGGGAGACCACTGAAGCTTTCTTT
TRBJ2-3	many	-	TRBV20-1	CSARVVPGPSTQYF	TGCAGTGCTAGAGTTGTACCGGGCCCGAGTACGCAGTATTTT
TRBJ2-3	few	TRBD2	TRBV5-6	CASSLRSGGLADTQYF	TGTGCCAGCAGCTTGCGATCGGGGGGGCTTGCAGATACGCAGTATTTT
TRBJ1-1	few	-	TRBV20-1	CSARIPYGTPKNTEAFF	TGCAGTGCTAGGATTCCCTACGGGACTCCCAAGAACACTGAAGCTTTCTTT
TRBJ2-3	many	-	TRBV29-1	CSVELGFTDTQYF	TGCAGCGTTGAATTGGGCTTCACAGATACGCAGTATTTT
TRBJ2-3	-	TRBD1	TRBV9	CASSPQGASTDTQYF	TGTGCCAGCAGCCCCCAGGGGGCTAGCACAGATACGCAGTATTTT
TRBJ2-1	many	TRBD2	TRBV10-3	CAISDEGLASGSEFF	TGTGCCATCAGTGATGAGGGACTAGCGAGCGGTAGTGAGTTCTTC